The sequence of this T cell receptor beta chain was determined in a study of blood T cell repertoires in COVID-19. Study-wide background: The origin of the acute and convalescent COVID-19 samples was the United States, Italy and Spain.

Original processing methods: For nucleated cells, counts were estimated from reference gene primer amplification. Assay used: immunoSEQ multiplex PCR; TCRdb lists only in-frame clones, some missing. For V, J and clone size, that table is used; D and trimming come from the DNA. The sample shows about 330,000 clones, 89% of them seen only once. V was shortened by 4 bases and J by 11 bases, with 13 bases between the two germline ends. The CDR3 spans 12 residues. The genes are TRBV12-3 or TRBV12-4 and TRBJ2-3; D may be TRBD1 (7 bases). What was sequenced was peripheral blood. This TCR came from a man aged 18 to 29 who had recovered from COVID-19. The CDR3 DNA reads as TGTGCCAGCAGTTCCCGACAGGGAGGGCAGTATTTT. Translation: CASSSRQGGQYF.